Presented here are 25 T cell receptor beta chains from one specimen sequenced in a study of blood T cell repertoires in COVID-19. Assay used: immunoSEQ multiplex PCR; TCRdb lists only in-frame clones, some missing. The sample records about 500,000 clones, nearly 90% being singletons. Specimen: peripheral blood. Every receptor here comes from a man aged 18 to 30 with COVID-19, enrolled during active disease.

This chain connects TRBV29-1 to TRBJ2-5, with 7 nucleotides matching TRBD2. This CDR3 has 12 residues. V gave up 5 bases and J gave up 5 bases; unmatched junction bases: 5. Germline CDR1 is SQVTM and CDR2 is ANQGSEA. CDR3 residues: CSVWRGSETQYF. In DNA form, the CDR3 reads TGCAGCGTTTGGCGGGGGTCGGAGACCCAGTACTTC.

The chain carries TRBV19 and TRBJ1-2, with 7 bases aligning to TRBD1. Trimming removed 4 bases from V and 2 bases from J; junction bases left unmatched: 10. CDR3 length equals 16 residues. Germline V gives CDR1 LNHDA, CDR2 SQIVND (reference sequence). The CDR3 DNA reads TGTGCCAGTAGTACGGAACAGGGGTTCGTAAACTATGGCTACACCTTC. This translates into CASSTEQGFVNYGYTF.

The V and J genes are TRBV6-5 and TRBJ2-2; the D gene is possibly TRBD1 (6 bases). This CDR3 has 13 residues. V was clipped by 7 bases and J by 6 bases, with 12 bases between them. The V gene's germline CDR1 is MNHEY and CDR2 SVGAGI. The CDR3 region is CASTVWGPGELFF. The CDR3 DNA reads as TGTGCCAGCACCGTTTGGGGGCCCGGGGAGCTGTTTTTT.

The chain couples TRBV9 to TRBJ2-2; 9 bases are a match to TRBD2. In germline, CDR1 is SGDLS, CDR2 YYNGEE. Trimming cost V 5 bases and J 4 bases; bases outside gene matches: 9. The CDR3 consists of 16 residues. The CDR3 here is CASSLEGAGGTGELFF. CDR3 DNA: TGTGCCAGCAGTTTAGAGGGAGCGGGAGGCACCGGGGAGCTGTTTTTT.

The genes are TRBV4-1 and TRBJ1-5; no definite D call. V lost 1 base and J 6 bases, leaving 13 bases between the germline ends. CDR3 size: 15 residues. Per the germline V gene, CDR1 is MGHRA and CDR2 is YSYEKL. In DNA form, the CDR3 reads TGCGCCAGCAGCCAAGTTGAGCGGGTCACTCAGCCCCAGCATTTT. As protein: CASSQVERVTQPQHF.

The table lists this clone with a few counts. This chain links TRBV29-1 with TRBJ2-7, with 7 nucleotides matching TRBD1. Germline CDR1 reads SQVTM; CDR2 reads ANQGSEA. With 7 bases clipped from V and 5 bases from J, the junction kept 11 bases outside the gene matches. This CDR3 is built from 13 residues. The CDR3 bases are TGCAGCGCTAAGACAGGGTTGGTCAACGAGCAGTACTTC. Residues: CSAKTGLVNEQYF.

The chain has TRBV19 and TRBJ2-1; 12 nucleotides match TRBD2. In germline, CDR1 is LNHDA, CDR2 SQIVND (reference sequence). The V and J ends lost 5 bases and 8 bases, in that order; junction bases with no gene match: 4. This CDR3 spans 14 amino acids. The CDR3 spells CASSYTSGRHEQFF. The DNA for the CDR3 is TGTGCCAGTAGTTATACTAGCGGGAGGCATGAGCAGTTCTTC.

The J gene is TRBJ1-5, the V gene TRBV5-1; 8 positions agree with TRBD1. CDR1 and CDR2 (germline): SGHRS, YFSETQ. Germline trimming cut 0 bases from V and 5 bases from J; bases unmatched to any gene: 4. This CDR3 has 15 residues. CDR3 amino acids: CASSLDGTGHQPQHF. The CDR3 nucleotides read TGCGCCAGCAGCTTGGACGGGACAGGTCATCAGCCCCAGCATTTT. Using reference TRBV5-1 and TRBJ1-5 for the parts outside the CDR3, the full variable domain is KAGVTQTPRYLIKTRGQQVTLSCSPISGHRSVSWYQQTPGQGLQFLFEYFSETQRNKGNFPGRFSGRQFSNSRSEMNVSTLELGDSALYLCASSLDGTGHQPQHFGDGTRLSIL.

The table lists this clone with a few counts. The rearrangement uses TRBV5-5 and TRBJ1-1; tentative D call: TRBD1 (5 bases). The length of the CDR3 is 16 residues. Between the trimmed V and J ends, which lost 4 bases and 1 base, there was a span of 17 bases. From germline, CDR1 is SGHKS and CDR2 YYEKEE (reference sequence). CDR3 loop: CASSQGHLVGNTEAFF. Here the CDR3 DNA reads TGTGCCAGCAGCCAAGGACACCTTGTGGGGAACACTGAAGCTTTCTTT. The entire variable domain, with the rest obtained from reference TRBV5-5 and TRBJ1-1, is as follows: DAGVTQSPTHLIKTRGQQVTLRCSPISGHKSVSWYQQVLGQGPQFIFQYYEKEERGRGNFPDRFSARQFPNYSSELNVNALLLGDSALYLCASSQGHLVGNTEAFFGQGTRLTVV.

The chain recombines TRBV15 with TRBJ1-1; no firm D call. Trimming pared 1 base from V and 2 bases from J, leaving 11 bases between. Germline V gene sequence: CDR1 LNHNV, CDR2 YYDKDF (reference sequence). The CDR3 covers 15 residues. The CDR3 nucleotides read TGTGCCACCAGCAGAGTTTTCCCCTCTAACACTGAAGCTTTCTTT. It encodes CATSRVFPSNTEAFF.

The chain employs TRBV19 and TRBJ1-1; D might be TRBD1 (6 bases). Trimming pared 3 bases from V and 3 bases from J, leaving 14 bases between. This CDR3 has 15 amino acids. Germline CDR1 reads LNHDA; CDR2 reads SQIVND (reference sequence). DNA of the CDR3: TGTGCCAGTAGTATTGGGCAGGGGAGGGACACTGAAGCTTTCTTT. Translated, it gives CASSIGQGRDTEAFF. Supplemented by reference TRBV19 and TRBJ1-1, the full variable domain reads DGGITQSPKYLFRKEGQNVTLSCEQNLNHDAMYWYRQDPGQGLRLIYYSQIVNDFQKGDIAEGYSVSREKKESFPLTVTSAQKNPTAFYLCASSIGQGRDTEAFFGQGTRLTVV.

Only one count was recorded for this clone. CDR3 bases: TGTGCCAGCAGTTACTCGGGGGGAGTCTCCTACGAGCAGTACTTC. This encodes CASSYSGGVSYEQYF. The chain links TRBV6-5 to TRBJ2-7; TRBD2 might be the D (6 bases). The CDR3 is 15 residues long. V was pared by 0 bases and J by 0 bases, with 9 bases between. Germline loops: CDR1 MNHEY, CDR2 SVGAGI.

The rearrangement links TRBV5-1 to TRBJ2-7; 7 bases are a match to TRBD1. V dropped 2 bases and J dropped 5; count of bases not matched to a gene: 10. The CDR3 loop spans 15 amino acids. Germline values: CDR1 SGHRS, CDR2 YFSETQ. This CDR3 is CASSLATGTANEQYF. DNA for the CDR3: TGCGCCAGCAGCTTAGCCACCGGGACAGCCAACGAGCAGTACTTC.

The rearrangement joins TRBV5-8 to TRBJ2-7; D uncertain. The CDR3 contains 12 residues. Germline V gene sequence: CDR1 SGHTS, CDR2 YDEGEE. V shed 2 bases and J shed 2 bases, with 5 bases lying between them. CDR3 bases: TGTGCCAGCAGCTTATCTACCTACGAGCAGTACTTC. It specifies CASSLSTYEQYF.

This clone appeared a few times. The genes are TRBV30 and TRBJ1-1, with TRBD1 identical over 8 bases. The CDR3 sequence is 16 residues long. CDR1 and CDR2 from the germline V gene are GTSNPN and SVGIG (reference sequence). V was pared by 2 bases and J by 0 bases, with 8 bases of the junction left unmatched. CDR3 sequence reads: CAWSPGRGRVNTEAFF. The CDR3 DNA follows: TGTGCCTGGAGTCCCGGCAGGGGGCGCGTGAACACTGAAGCTTTCTTT.

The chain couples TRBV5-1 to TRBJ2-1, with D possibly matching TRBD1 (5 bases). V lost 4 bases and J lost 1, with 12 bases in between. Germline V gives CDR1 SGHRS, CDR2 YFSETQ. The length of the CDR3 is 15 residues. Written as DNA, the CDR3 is TGCGCCAGCAGCGCTGACAGTGTTTCCTACAATGAGCAGTTCTTC. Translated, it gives CASSADSVSYNEQFF.

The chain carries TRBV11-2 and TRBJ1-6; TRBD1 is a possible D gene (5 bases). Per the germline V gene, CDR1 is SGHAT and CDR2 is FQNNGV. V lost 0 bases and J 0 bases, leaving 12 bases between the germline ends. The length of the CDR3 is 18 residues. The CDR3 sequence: CASSLDQVGGSYNSPLHF. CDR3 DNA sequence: TGTGCCAGCAGCTTAGATCAGGTGGGGGGCTCCTATAATTCACCCCTCCACTTT. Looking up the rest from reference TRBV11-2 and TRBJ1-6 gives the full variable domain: EAGVAQSPRYKIIEKRQSVAFWCNPISGHATLYWYQQILGQGPKLLIQFQNNGVVDDSQLPKDRFSAERLKGVDSTLKIQPAKLEDSAVYLCASSLDQVGGSYNSPLHFGNGTRLTVT.

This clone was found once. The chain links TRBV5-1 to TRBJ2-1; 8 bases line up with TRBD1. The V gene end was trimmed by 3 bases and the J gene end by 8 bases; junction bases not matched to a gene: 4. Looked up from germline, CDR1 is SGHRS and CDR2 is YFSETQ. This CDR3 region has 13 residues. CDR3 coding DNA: TGCGCCAGCAGCTGGCAGGGGGCAGATGAGCAGTTCTTC. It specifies CASSWQGADEQFF.

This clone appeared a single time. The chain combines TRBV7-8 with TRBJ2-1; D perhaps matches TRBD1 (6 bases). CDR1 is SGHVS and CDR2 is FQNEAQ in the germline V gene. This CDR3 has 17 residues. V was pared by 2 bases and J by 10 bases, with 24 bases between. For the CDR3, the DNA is TGTGCCAGCAGCTTATTTAGTAGCCTAGGGGGAGCATCCGAGCAGTTCTTC. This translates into CASSLFSSLGGASEQFF.

CDR3 sequence: CASSPLERGGEQYF. CDR3 DNA sequence: TGTGCCAGCTCACCACTTGAGAGGGGGGGCGAGCAGTACTTC. The chain recombines TRBV18 with TRBJ2-7; tentatively, D is TRBD2 (7 bases). This CDR3 is 14 amino acids long. V was pared by 1 base and J by 6 bases, with 13 bases between. Germline loops: CDR1 KGHSH, CDR2 LQKENI.

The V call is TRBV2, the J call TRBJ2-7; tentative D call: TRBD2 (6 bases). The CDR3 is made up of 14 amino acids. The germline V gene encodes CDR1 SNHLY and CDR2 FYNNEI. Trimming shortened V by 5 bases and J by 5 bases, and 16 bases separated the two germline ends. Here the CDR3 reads CASSLGGSWDEQYF. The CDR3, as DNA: TGTGCCAGCAGTTTAGGAGGGTCATGGGACGAGCAGTACTTC.

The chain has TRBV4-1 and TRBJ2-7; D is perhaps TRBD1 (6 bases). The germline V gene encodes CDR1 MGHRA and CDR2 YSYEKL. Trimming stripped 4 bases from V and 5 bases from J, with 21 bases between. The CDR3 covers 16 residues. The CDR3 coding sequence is TGCGCCAGCAGCCGGGAACGGACAGCTACTTTTGACGAGCAGTACTTC. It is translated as CASSRERTATFDEQYF.

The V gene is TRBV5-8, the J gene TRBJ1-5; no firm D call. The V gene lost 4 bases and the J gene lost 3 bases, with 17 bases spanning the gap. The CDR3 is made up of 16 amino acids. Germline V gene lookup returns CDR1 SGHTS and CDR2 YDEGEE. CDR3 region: CASSPRQKTSNQPQHF. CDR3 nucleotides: TGTGCCAGCAGCCCAAGGCAGAAGACTTCCAATCAGCCCCAGCATTTT. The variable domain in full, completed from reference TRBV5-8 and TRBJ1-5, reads EAGVTQSPTHLIKTRGQQATLRCSPISGHTSVYWYQQALGLGLQFLLWYDEGEERNRGNFPPRFSGRQFPNYSSELNVNALELEDSALYLCASSPRQKTSNQPQHFGDGTRLSIL.

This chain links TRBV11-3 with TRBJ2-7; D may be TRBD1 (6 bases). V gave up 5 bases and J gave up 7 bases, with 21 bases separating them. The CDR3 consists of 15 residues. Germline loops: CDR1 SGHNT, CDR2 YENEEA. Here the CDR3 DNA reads TGTGCCAGCAGCCCGAGGGCCGACAGGCCTCGGGAGCAGTACTTC. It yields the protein CASSPRADRPREQYF.

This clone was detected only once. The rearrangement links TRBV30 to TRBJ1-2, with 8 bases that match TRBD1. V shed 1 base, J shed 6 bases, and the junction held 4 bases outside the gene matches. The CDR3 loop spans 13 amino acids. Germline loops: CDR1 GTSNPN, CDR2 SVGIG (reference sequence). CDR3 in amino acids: CAWSGGQVNGYTF. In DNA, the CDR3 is TGTGCCTGGAGTGGGGGACAGGTCAATGGCTACACCTTC. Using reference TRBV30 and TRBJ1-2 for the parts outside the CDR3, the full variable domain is SQTIHQWPATLVQPVGSPLSLECTVEGTSNPNLYWYRQAAGRGLQLLFYSVGIGQISSEVPQNLSASRPQDRQFILSSKKLLLSDSGFYLCAWSGGQVNGYTFGSGTRLTVV.